This paragraph reports one TCR beta chain. Clones were sequenced by immunoSEQ multiplex PCR, and TCRdb holds only the in-frame ones, with some missing. Among some 7,100 clones listed, approximately 90% were seen once. The data originate from a study of OX40 agonist ivuxolimab in advanced cancers. Study background: Ivuxolimab, an antibody acting as an agonist of OX40 (CD134), was used to treat patients. Hepatocellular carcinoma, melanoma, renal cell or head and neck cancer affected the dose-escalation patients.

Patients with a history of autoimmune disease or on systemic immunosuppression were excluded. Trimming removed 5 bases from V and 5 bases from J, with 7 bases in between. The CDR3 contains 12 residues. The germline CDR1 and CDR2 sequences are MGHRA and YSYEKL. This chain uses TRBV4-1 with TRBJ1-5; D ambiguous. Sample: CD4+ or CD8+ T cells sorted from blood, taken in a trial of the OX40 agonist ivuxolimab. The receptor was isolated from an adult with an advanced solid tumor such as melanoma, head and neck, liver or kidney cancer. CDR3 sequence: CASSDFDQPQHF. CDR3 bases: TGCGCCAGCAGCGACTTCGATCAGCCCCAGCATTTT.